The TCR beta chain under discussion was sequenced for a study of shared clonotypes between healthy human individuals. Germline loops: CDR1 KGHSH, CDR2 LQKENI. The CDR3 consists of 14 residues. V was clipped by 0 bases and J by 4 bases, with 10 bases between them. The data were produced by immunoSEQ multiplex PCR, yet TCRdb's version contains in-frame clones alone and is incomplete. Altogether about 2.3 million clones are present, 85% to 95% being singletons, with the ten largest covering roughly 0.36%. Donation came from healthy HIV-negative adults that had no recent acute infections or vaccinations.

J is TRBJ2-7 and V is TRBV18; D is uncertain. This TCR came from a man younger than 35 in good health. Some clones in this sample may be carry-over from other donors' samples. Material: naive CD4+ T cells from PBMCs. The subset: CD45RA+ positively selected. The CDR3 loop reads CASSPPSLMYEQYF. CDR3 sequence (DNA): TGTGCCAGCTCACCACCGAGCCTCATGTACGAGCAGTACTTC.